The 27 T cell receptor beta chains below all came from one sample that was sequenced in a study of CXCR3-negative and CXCR3-positive naive CD8 T cells. Findings and caveats of the study: Naive CXCR3-positive cells had TRB CDR3s more hydrophobic than those of CXCR3-negative naive cells.

In preparing the TRB cDNA libraries, 5' RACE with UMI labels was used. TCRdb reprocessed the 5' RACE reads and stores each CDR3 protein as one record, lacking DNA. The sample totals about 84,000 distinct CDR3 sequences. The antigens for these receptors are not known. Sequenced sample: naive CXCR3+ CD8+ T cells from blood. Subset defined: CD45RO-CCR7+CD27+CD95- naive CD8+ T cells expressing CXCR3 (TNR3+). The receptors stem from a human donor in good health. Some clones in this sample may be carry-over from other donors' samples.

The chain carries TRBV28 and TRBJ2-5; no DNA is available, so the TRBD1 call from TCRdb remains unchecked. There are 13 residues in the CDR3. Germline V CDR1 and CDR2: MDHEN, SYDVKM. CDR3 region: CASSPPGQETQYF.

The rearrangement links TRBV11-1 to TRBJ2-7; with no DNA, the TCRdb D assignment of TRBD2 cannot be verified. The CDR3 totals 15 residues. Germline V gene lookup returns CDR1 SGHAT and CDR2 FQDESV (reference sequence). The CDR3 sequence: CASSARPGGSYEQYF.

The chain recombines TRBV6-6 with TRBJ2-5; TCRdb returns TRBD1, unconfirmable since there is no DNA. There are 14 residues in the CDR3. In germline, CDR1 is MNHNY, CDR2 SVGAGI (reference sequence). Here the CDR3 reads CASSRTGWQETQYF.

The chain joins TRBV6-6 to TRBJ2-5; TCRdb returns TRBD1, unconfirmable since there is no DNA. Looked up from germline, CDR1 is MNHNY and CDR2 is SVGAGI (reference sequence). This CDR3 has 15 residues. The CDR3: CASTALGGDQETQYF.

The chain has TRBV6-2 or TRBV6-3 and TRBJ2-6. The germline V gene encodes CDR1 MNHEY and CDR2 SVGEGT. CDR3 length: 14 residues. This CDR3 is CASSYDSGANVLTF.

This chain connects TRBV12-3 or TRBV12-4 to TRBJ1-2; lacking DNA, the TRBD1 call made by TCRdb goes unchecked. This CDR3 contains 16 residues. The CDR3 is CASSLGRTGQNYGYTF.

CDR3 protein: CASSRSERGLGGEQYF. The chain has TRBV25-1 and TRBJ2-7; TCRdb returns TRBD2, unconfirmable since there is no DNA. The germline gives CDR1 MGHDK, CDR2 SYGVNS. The CDR3 sequence is 16 residues long.

The rearrangement uses TRBV15 and TRBJ2-1; there is no DNA to check the TCRdb D call of TRBD1. This CDR3 comprises 13 residues. The germline gives CDR1 LNHNV, CDR2 YYDKDF (reference sequence). The CDR3 loop is CATSADRDNEQFF.

This chain links TRBV3-1 with TRBJ2-2; TCRdb indicates TRBD1, and absent DNA this call remains unverified. In germline, CDR1 is LGHDT, CDR2 YNNKEL (reference sequence). The length of the CDR3 is 17 residues. The chain's CDR3 is CASSSRDRGRDTGELFF.

This chain connects TRBV19 to TRBJ1-1; TCRdb gives TRBD1 as the D gene, but with no DNA this cannot be confirmed. This CDR3 comprises 12 residues. Germline CDR1 is LNHDA and CDR2 is SQIVND (reference sequence). CDR3 region: CASSPGAREAFF. Full variable domain (missing parts from reference TRBV19 and TRBJ1-1): DGGITQSPKYLFRKEGQNVTLSCEQNLNHDAMYWYRQDPGQGLRLIYYSQIVNDFQKGDIAEGYSVSREKKESFPLTVTSAQKNPTAFYLCASSPGAREAFFGQGTRLTVV.

This chain links TRBV21-1 with TRBJ2-7; TCRdb returns TRBD1, unconfirmable since there is no DNA. TRBV21-1 is reported as a pseudogene. The CDR3 length is 15 residues. The CDR3: CASREDRTVVYEQYF.

CDR3 in amino acids: CASSPGTGLVEQFF. The V gene is TRBV18, the J gene TRBJ2-1; TCRdb lists TRBD1, though no DNA is available to test this call. Germline V lookup: CDR1 KGHSH, CDR2 LQKENI. The CDR3 is 14 amino acids.

The chain carries TRBV7-3 and TRBJ1-1; TCRdb gives TRBD1 as the D gene, but with no DNA this cannot be confirmed. The CDR3 totals 14 residues. Germline V gene sequence: CDR1 SGHTA, CDR2 FQGTGA. This CDR3 is CASSPQGANTEAFF.

The chain combines TRBV28 with TRBJ2-7; TCRdb picks TRBD1, but there is no DNA to check that call. This CDR3 has 15 residues. CDR1 is MDHEN and CDR2 is SYDVKM in the germline V gene. The CDR3: CASSLFGTGGYEQYF. Filled out from reference TRBV28 and TRBJ2-7, the complete variable domain reads DVKVTQSSRYLVKRTGEKVFLECVQDMDHENMFWYRQDPGLGLRLIYFSYDVKMKEKGDIPEGYSVSREKKERFSLILESASTNQTSMYLCASSLFGTGGYEQYFGPGTRLTVT.

The chain uses TRBV20-1 and TRBJ2-7; the D gene TCRdb calls, TRBD1, cannot be checked with no DNA. The CDR3 has 14 residues. Germline V CDR1 and CDR2: DFQATT, SNEGSKA (reference sequence). CDR3 loop: CSARDAQEGYEQYF.

The CDR3 sequence: CASTWRTNEQFF. This rearrangement joins TRBV6-2 or TRBV6-3 to TRBJ2-1; the D gene TCRdb calls, TRBD1, cannot be checked with no DNA. The CDR3 spans 12 residues. Germline-derived CDR1 and CDR2 are MNHEY and SVGEGT.

The chain uses TRBV29-1 and TRBJ2-5; TCRdb designates TRBD1, a call that cannot be tested without DNA. This CDR3 has 14 residues. Germline CDR1 and CDR2: SQVTM and ANQGSEA. CDR3 region: CSVPGTGRKTAQYF.

The J gene is TRBJ2-7, the V gene TRBV28; with no DNA, the TCRdb D assignment of TRBD1 cannot be verified. Germline V gives CDR1 MDHEN, CDR2 SYDVKM. This CDR3 has 14 residues. CDR3: CASSGQQGSYEQYF.

The V and J genes are TRBV29-1 and TRBJ2-1; TCRdb picks TRBD2, but there is no DNA to check that call. Germline CDR1 SQVTM, CDR2 ANQGSEA. This CDR3 is 11 amino acids long. The CDR3 protein is CSVEAGNEQFF.

This chain connects TRBV4-1 to TRBJ2-1; TCRdb proposes TRBD1, but this gene call is untestable without DNA. Per germline, CDR1 MGHRA and CDR2 YSYEKL. The CDR3 spans 16 residues. The CDR3 reads CASSQEGTGGLDEQFF.

The gene calls are TRBV6-5 and TRBJ2-3; no DNA is available, so the TRBD1 call from TCRdb remains unchecked. The CDR3 is 15 amino acids. The V gene's germline CDR1 is MNHEY and CDR2 SVGAGI. This CDR3 is CASSLGDRGTDTQYF.

The CDR3 loop reads CASSHRTAPDYEQYF. V gene TRBV14 combines with J gene TRBJ2-7; TCRdb's assignment of TRBD1 cannot be checked, as there is no DNA. The CDR3 spans 15 residues. Germline loops: CDR1 SGHDN, CDR2 FVKESK.

This CDR3 is CASSQIPGSSYEQYF. The chain has TRBV4-3 and TRBJ2-7; the TCRdb call, TRBD1, lacks DNA for checking. There are 15 residues in the CDR3. Germline V gene sequence: CDR1 LGHNA, CDR2 YSLEER.

Here the CDR3 reads CASSPHLPGTSTDTQYF. The chain joins TRBV6-5 to TRBJ2-3; the D call of TRBD1 rests on TCRdb alone, since no DNA is present to check it. This CDR3 spans 17 amino acids. The germline V gene has CDR1 MNHEY and CDR2 SVGAGI.

The chain has TRBV29-1 and TRBJ2-3; TCRdb gives TRBD2 as the D gene, but with no DNA this cannot be confirmed. Looked up from germline, CDR1 is SQVTM and CDR2 is ANQGSEA. This CDR3 comprises 15 residues. The CDR3 reads CSVEGLGLKADTQYF.

This chain uses TRBV5-5 with TRBJ2-1; no DNA is available, so the TRBD1 call from TCRdb remains unchecked. Germline CDR1 reads SGHKS; CDR2 reads YYEKEE (reference sequence). The CDR3 is 13 residues long. CDR3: CASSLSRVYEQFF.

The chain recombines TRBV9 with TRBJ2-3. This CDR3 has 13 amino acids. Germline V gene lookup returns CDR1 SGDLS and CDR2 YYNGEE. The CDR3 protein is CASSGGASDTQYF. Filled out from reference TRBV9 and TRBJ2-3, the complete variable domain reads DSGVTQTPKHLITATGQRVTLRCSPRSGDLSVYWYQQSLDQGLQFLIQYYNGEERAKGNILERFSAQQFPDLHSELNLSSLELGDSALYFCASSGGASDTQYFGPGTRLTVL.